This TCR beta chain was identified during a study of blood T cell repertoires in COVID-19. Looking at the study overall: Donors in the United States, Italy and Spain gave samples during acute or convalescent COVID-19. T cells, B-cell-depleted T cells, or PBMCs provided the cDNA or gDNA that served as material.

In the original processing: The authors estimated nucleated cell counts from reference gene primer amplification. Generated by immunoSEQ multiplex PCR, the TCRdb table keeps only in-frame clones and is missing some. Clonal size and the V and J genes are those of that table, whereas D and trimming came from the DNA. The sample has about 36,000 clones; about 90% are singletons. Germline V gene lookup returns CDR1 SGHVS and CDR2 FNYEAQ. Trimming took 1 base from V and 2 from J; bases not matched to a gene: 6. The CDR3 covers 16 residues. This TCR derives from a man in his fifties or sixties with acute or convalescent COVID-19. The sample comprised peripheral blood. This chain joins TRBV7-6 and TRBJ2-7, with TRBD2 matching 9 bases. The CDR3 DNA sequence: TGTGCCAGCAGCTTAGAGGCGTCTAGCGGGACCTACGAGCAGTACTTC. Translation gives CASSLEASSGTYEQYF.